This T cell receptor (beta chain) was captured by sequencing in a study of CXCR3-negative and CXCR3-positive naive CD8 T cells. Germline V gives CDR1 SQVTM, CDR2 ANQGSEA. The CDR3 has 13 residues. UMI-labeled 5' RACE yielded the TRB cDNA libraries. TCRdb re-called the 5' RACE reads and catalogs CDR3 proteins one per entry, DNA excluded. The table lists 50,000 to 65,000 distinct CDR3 sequences. The sequencing sample was made of naive CXCR3- CD8+ T cells from blood. Noted subset: CD45RO-CCR7+CD27+CD95- naive CD8+ T cells lacking CXCR3 (TNR3-). The chain joins TRBV29-1 to TRBJ2-7; TCRdb lists TRBD1, though no DNA is available to test this call. This receptor was identified in a human donor in good health. Some clones in this sample may be carry-over from other donors' samples. The CDR3 reads CSVERTDTYEQYF.